These 2 T cell receptor beta chains were sequenced from one sample in a study of shared clonotypes between healthy human individuals. Here immunoSEQ multiplex PCR was the method, and the copy in TCRdb shows in-frame clones only, minus some. This table has nearly 1,000,000 clones, approximately 76% appearing once. The sample consisted of memory CD4+ T cells sorted from blood. The sample's subset: CD45RA-negative fraction. All receptors come from a man between 18 and 29 years old in good health.

This clone was seen just once. This chain uses TRBV5-1 with TRBJ2-3; D possibly corresponds to TRBD2 (5 bases). The germline gives CDR1 SGHRS, CDR2 YFSETQ. With 0 bases removed from V and 3 bases from J, the gap between germline ends came to 8 bases. The CDR3 extends over 14 amino acids. The CDR3 protein is CASSLERGTDTQYF. Here the CDR3 DNA reads TGCGCCAGCAGCTTGGAACGGGGTACAGATACGCAGTATTTT.

The chain joins TRBV4-1 to TRBJ1-6; 9 bases fit TRBD1. Germline V gives CDR1 MGHRA, CDR2 YSYEKL. V was pared by 7 bases and J by 5 bases, with 6 bases of the junction left unmatched. CDR3 length: 15 residues. The CDR3 DNA reads as TGCGCCAGCAACCACCGGGACAGGGATAATTCACCCCTCCACTTT. Residues: CASNHRDRDNSPLHF.